This TCR beta chain appears in the sequencing data of a study of long-term antiretroviral therapy in people with HIV. Findings and limits, study-wide: Subsequent to ART, diversity was augmented yet persisted below that of transplant donor controls.

Runs used v3.0 of the immunoSEQ assay and were done at survey level. The table came from immunoSEQ multiplex PCR; TCRdb's copy has only in-frame clones and leaves some out. Of under 30,000 clones in the sample, 81% were seen once. This clone was recorded a few times. The antigen is not known. This CDR3 spans 12 amino acids. Germline CDR1 is SGHNT and CDR2 is YYREEE (reference sequence). Between the trimmed V and J ends, which lost 3 bases and 6 bases, there was a span of 9 bases. No fewer than two post-ART and no fewer than one pre-ART PBMC samples existed for each donor. The chain employs TRBV5-4 and TRBJ1-2, with a possible D match to TRBD1 (5 bases). The material was unsorted PBMCs, obtained at the start of antiretroviral therapy, before treatment. The TCR sequence derives from a woman younger than 35 with HIV. The DNA of the CDR3 is TGTGCCAGCAGCTCTTCAGGGAATGGCTACACCTTC. The encoded protein is CASSSSGNGYTF.